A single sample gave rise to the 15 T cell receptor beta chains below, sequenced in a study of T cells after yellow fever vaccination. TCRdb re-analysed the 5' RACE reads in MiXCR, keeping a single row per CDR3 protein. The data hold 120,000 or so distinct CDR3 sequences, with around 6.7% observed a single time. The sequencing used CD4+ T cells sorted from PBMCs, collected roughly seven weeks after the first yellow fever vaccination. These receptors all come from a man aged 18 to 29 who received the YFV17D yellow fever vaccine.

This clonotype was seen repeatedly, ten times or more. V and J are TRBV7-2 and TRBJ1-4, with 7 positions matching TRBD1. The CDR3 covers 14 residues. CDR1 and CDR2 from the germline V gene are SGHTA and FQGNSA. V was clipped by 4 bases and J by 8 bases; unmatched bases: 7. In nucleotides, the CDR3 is TGTGCCAGCAGCTCAACCTCCAGGGGGGAAAAACTGTTTTTT. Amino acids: CASSSTSRGEKLFF.

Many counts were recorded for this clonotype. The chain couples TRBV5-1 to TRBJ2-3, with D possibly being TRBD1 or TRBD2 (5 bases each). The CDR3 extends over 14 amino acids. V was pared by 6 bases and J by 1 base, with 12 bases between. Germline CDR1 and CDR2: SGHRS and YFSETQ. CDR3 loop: CASKSGQGTDTQYF. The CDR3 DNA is TGCGCCAGCAAGTCGGGGCAGGGCACAGATACGCAGTATTTT.

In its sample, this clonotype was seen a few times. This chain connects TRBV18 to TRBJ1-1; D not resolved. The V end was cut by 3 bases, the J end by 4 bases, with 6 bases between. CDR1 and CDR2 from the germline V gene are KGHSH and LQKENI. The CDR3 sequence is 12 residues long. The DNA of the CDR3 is TGTGCCAGCTCACCCAGAACCACTGAAGCTTTCTTT. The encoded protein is CASSPRTTEAFF.

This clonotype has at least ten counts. CDR3 protein: CASRQGAKTHYGYTF. The DNA of the CDR3 is TGCGCCAGCAGACAGGGGGCGAAGACCCACTATGGCTACACCTTC. V gene TRBV5-1 combines with J gene TRBJ1-2; 9 nucleotides match TRBD1. The V segment lost 5 bases and the J segment 3 bases; nucleotides outside the gene matches: 8. The CDR3 is 15 residues long. Germline V gene lookup returns CDR1 SGHRS and CDR2 YFSETQ.

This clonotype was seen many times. CDR3 sequence: CSASPQNNEQFF. In DNA form, the CDR3 reads TGCAGTGCTAGTCCTCAAAACAATGAGCAGTTCTTC. V and J are TRBV20-1 and TRBJ2-1; D is undetermined. The CDR3 loop spans 12 amino acids. Deletions cut 3 bases from V and 5 bases from J, with 8 bases between. Germline CDR1 is DFQATT and CDR2 is SNEGSKA (reference sequence).

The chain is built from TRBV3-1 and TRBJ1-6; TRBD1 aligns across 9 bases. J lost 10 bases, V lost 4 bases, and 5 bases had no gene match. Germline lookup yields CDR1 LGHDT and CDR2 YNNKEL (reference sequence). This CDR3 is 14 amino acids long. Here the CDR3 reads CASSPTGGDSPLHF. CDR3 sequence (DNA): TGTGCCAGCAGCCCTACAGGGGGCGACTCACCCCTCCACTTT.

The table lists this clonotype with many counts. The CDR3 protein is CASSRQKGRGARDTQYF. CDR3 nucleotides: TGTGCCAGCAGCCGACAAAAGGGCAGGGGGGCTAGGGATACGCAGTATTTT. The chain is built from TRBV7-2 and TRBJ2-3; maybe TRBD1 (7 bases). This CDR3 is 17 amino acids long. Germline assignment: CDR1 SGHTA and CDR2 FQGNSA. V lost 5 bases and J 6 bases, leaving 24 bases between the germline ends.

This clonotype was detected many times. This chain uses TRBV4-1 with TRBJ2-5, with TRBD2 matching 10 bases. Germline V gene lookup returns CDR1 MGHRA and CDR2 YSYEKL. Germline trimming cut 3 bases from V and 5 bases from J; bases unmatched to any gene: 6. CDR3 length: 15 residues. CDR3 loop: CASSQGLARRETQYF. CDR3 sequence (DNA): TGCGCCAGCAGCCAGGGACTAGCGAGGCGTGAGACCCAGTACTTC.

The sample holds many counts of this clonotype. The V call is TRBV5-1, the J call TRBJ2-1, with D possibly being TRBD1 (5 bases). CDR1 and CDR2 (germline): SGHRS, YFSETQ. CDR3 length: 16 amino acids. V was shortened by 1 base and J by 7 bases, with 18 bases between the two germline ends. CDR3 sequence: CASSLLPGRVWNEQFF. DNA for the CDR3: TGCGCCAGCAGCTTGTTGCCAGGCAGGGTATGGAATGAGCAGTTCTTC.

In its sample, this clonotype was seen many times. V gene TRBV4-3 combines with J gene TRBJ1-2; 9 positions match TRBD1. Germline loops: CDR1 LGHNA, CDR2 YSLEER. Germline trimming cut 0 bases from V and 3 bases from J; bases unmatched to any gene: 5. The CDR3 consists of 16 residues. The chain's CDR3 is CASSQDRQGVDYGYTF. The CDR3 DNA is TGCGCCAGCAGCCAAGACCGACAGGGGGTAGACTATGGCTACACCTTC.

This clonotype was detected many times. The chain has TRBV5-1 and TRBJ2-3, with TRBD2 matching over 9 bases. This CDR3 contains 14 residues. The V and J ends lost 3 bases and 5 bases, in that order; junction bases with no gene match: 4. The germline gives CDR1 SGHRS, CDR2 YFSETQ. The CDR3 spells CASSSRGGGDTQYF. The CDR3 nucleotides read TGCGCCAGCAGCTCGCGGGGGGGAGGAGATACGCAGTATTTT.

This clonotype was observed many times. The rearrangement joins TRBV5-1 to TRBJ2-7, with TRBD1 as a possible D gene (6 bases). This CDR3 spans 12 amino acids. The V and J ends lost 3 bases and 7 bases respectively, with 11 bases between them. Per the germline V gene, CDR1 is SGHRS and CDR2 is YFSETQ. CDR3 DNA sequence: TGCGCCAGCAGCTCAGGACAGAGGGAGCAGTACTTC. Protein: CASSSGQREQYF. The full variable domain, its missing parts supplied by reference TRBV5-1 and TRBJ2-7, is KAGVTQTPRYLIKTRGQQVTLSCSPISGHRSVSWYQQTPGQGLQFLFEYFSETQRNKGNFPGRFSGRQFSNSRSEMNVSTLELGDSALYLCASSSGQREQYFGPGTRLTVT.

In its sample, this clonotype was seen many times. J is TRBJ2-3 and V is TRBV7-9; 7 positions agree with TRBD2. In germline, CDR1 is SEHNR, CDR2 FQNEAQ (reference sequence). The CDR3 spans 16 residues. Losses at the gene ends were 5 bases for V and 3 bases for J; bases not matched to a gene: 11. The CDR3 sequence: CASSPLGGRVTDTQYF. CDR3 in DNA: TGTGCCAGCAGCCCCCTTGGAGGGAGGGTGACAGATACGCAGTATTTT.

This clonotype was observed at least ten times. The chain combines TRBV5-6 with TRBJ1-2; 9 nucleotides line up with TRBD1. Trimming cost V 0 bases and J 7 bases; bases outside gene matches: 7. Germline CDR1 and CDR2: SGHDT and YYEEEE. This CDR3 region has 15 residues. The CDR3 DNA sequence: TGTGCCAGCAGCTTGGTAGGACAGGGGTCGCGTGGCTACACCTTC. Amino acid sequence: CASSLVGQGSRGYTF.

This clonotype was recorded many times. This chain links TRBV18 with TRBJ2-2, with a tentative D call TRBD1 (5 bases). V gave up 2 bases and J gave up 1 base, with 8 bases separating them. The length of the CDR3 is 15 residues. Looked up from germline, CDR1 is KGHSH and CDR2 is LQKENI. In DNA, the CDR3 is TGTGCCAGCTCACCAAGACAGCTGAACACCGGGGAGCTGTTTTTT. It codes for CASSPRQLNTGELFF.